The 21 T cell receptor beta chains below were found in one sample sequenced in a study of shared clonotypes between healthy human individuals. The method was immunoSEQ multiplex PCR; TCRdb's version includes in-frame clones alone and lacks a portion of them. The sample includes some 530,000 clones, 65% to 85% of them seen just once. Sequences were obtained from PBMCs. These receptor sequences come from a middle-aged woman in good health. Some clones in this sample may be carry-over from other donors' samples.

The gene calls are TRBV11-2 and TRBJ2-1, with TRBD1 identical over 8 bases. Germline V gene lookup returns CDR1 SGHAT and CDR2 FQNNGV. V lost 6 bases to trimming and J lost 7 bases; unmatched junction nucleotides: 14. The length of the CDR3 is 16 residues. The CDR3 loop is CASSSIGTGLANEQFF. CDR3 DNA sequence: TGTGCCAGCAGTTCCATTGGGACAGGATTAGCAAATGAGCAGTTCTTC.

The CDR3 spells CATSRTSGASSYEQYF. The CDR3 DNA follows: TGTGCCACCAGCCGCACTAGTGGGGCCTCATCCTACGAGCAGTACTTC. J is TRBJ2-7 and V is TRBV15; D is perhaps TRBD1 or TRBD2 (5 bases each). There are 16 residues in the CDR3. Trimming took off 5 bases at V and 1 base at J, with 18 bases between the two ends. In germline, CDR1 is LNHNV, CDR2 YYDKDF (reference sequence).

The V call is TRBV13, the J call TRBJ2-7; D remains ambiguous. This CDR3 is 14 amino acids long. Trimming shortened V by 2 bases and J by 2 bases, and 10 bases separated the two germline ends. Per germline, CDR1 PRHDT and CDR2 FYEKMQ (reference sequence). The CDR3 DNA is TGTGCCAGCAGCTTAAAAGGAATAACCTACGAGCAGTACTTC. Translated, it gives CASSLKGITYEQYF.

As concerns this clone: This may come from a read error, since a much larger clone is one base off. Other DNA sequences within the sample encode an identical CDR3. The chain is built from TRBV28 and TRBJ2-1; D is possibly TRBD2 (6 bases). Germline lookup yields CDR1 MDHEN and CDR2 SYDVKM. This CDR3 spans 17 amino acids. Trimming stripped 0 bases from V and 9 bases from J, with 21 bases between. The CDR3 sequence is CASSLWSLAGGPGEQFF. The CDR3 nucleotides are TGTGCCAGCAGTTTATGGTCTCTAGCTGGAGGGCCGGGTGAGCAGTTCTTC.

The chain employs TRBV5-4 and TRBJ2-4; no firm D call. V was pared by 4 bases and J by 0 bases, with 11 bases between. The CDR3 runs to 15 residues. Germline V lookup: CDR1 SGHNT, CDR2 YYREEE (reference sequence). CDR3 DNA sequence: TGTGCCAGCAGCCAATTGACATTAGCCAAAAACATTCAGTACTTC. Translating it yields CASSQLTLAKNIQYF.

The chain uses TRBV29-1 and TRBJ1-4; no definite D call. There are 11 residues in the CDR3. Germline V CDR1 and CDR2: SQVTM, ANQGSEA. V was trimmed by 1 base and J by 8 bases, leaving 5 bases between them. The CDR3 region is CSVEVAEKLFF. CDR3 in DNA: TGCAGCGTTGAAGTGGCCGAAAAACTGTTTTTT.

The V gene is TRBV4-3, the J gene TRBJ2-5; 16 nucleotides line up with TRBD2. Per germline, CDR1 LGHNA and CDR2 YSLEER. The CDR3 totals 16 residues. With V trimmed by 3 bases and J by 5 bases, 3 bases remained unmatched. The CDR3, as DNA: TGCGCCAGCAGCCAGGTGGGACTAGCGGGAGGGGAGACCCAGTACTTC. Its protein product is CASSQVGLAGGETQYF.

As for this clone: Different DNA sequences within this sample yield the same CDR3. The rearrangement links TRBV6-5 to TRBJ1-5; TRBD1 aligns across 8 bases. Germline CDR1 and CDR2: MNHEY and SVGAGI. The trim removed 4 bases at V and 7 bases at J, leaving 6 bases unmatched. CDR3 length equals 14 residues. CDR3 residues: CASSSQGAGQPQHF. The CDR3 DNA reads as TGTGCCAGCAGTTCCCAGGGGGCTGGGCAGCCCCAGCATTTT.

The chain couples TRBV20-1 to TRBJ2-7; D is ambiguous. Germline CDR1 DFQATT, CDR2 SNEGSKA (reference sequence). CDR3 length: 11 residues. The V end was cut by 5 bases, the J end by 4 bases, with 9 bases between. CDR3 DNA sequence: TGCAGTGCTCCCGAGTTGTACGAGCAGTACTTC. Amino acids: CSAPELYEQYF.

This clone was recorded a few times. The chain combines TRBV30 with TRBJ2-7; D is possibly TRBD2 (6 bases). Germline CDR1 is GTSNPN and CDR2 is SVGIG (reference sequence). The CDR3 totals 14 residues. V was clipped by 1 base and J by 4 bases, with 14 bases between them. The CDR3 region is CAWSGRGRTYEQYF. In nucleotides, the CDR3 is TGTGCCTGGAGTGGTAGAGGGAGGACGTACGAGCAGTACTTC.

CDR3: CASSLNRQGGGETQYF. The CDR3 nucleotides are TGTGCCAGCAGCTTAAATAGGCAGGGCGGGGGGGAGACCCAGTACTTC. The chain uses TRBV11-2 and TRBJ2-5, with 8 bases lining up with TRBD2. This CDR3 spans 16 amino acids. Germline V gene data show CDR1 as SGHAT and CDR2 as FQNNGV. Losses at the gene ends were 2 bases for V and 5 bases for J; bases not matched to a gene: 10.

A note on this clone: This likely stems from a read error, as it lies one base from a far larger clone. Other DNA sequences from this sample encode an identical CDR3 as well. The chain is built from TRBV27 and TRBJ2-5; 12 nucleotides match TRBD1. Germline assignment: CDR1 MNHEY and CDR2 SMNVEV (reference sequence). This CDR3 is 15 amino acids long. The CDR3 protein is CASRPGTGGWETQYF. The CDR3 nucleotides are TGTGCCAGCCGTCCCGGGACAGGGGGCTGGGAGACCCAATACTTC.

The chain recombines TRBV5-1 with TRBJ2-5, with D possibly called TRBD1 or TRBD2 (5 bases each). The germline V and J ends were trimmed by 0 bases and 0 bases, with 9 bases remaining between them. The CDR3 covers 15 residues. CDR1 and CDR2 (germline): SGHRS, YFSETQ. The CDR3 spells CASSLAWGYQETQYF. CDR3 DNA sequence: TGCGCCAGCAGCTTGGCCTGGGGGTACCAAGAGACCCAGTACTTC.

This chain's CDR3 is CSTDGKYQETQYF. CDR3 nucleotide sequence: TGCAGCACCGACGGGAAGTACCAAGAGACCCAGTACTTC. The rearrangement uses TRBV29-1 and TRBJ2-5; perhaps TRBD2 as D (5 bases). CDR3 size: 13 residues. Trimming left V 8 bases short and J 0 bases short, with 13 bases between. Germline V lookup: CDR1 SQVTM, CDR2 ANQGSEA.

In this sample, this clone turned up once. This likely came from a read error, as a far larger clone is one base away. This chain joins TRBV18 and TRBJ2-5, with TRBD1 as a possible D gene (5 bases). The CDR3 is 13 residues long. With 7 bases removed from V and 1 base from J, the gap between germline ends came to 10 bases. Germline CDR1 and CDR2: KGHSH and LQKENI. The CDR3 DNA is TGTGCCAGCTTAGCACAGGCCCAAGAGACCCAGTACTTC. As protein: CASLAQAQETQYF.

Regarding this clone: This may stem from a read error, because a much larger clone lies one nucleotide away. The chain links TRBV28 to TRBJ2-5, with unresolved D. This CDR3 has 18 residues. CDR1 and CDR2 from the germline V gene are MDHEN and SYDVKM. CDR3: CASSSLSSPKGPEDTQYF. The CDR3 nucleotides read TGTGCCAGCAGTTCCCTCTCCTCCCCCAAGGGTCCTGAAGATACCCAGTACTTC.

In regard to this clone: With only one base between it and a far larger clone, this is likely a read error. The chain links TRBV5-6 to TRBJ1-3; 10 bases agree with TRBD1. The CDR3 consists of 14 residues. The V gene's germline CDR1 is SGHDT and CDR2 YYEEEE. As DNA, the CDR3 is TGTGCCAGCGGCTTGGGGACAGGGGAAAACACCATATATTTT. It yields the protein CASGLGTGENTIYF.

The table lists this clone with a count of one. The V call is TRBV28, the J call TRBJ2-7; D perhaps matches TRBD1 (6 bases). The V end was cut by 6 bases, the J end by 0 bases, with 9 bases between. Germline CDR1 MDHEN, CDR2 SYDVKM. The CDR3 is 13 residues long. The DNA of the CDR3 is TGTGCCAGCAGGTGGGGACACTCCTACGAGCAGTACTTC. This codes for CASRWGHSYEQYF. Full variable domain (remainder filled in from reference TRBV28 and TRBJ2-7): DVKVTQSSRYLVKRTGEKVFLECVQDMDHENMFWYRQDPGLGLRLIYFSYDVKMKEKGDIPEGYSVSREKKERFSLILESASTNQTSMYLCASRWGHSYEQYFGPGTRLTVT.

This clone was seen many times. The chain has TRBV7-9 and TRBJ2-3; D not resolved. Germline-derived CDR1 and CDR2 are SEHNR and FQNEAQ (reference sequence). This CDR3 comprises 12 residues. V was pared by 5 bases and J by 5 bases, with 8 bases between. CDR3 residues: CASSPRRDTQYF. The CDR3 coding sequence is TGTGCCAGCAGCCCGCGAAGAGATACGCAGTATTTT.

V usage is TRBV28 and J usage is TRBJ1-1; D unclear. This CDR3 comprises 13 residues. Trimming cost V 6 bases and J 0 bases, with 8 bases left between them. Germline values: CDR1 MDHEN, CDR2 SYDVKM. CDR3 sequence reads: CASRPELNTEAFF. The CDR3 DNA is TGTGCCAGCAGGCCTGAACTGAACACTGAAGCTTTCTTT.

The CDR3 loop reads CASSERSAATNTGELFF. In nucleotides, the CDR3 is TGTGCCAGCAGTGAAAGGTCAGCCGCTACGAACACCGGGGAGCTGTTTTTT. V is TRBV11-2 and J is TRBJ2-2, with D unresolved. The length of the CDR3 is 17 residues. From germline, CDR1 is SGHAT and CDR2 FQNNGV. V lost 6 bases and J 0 bases, leaving 17 bases between the germline ends.